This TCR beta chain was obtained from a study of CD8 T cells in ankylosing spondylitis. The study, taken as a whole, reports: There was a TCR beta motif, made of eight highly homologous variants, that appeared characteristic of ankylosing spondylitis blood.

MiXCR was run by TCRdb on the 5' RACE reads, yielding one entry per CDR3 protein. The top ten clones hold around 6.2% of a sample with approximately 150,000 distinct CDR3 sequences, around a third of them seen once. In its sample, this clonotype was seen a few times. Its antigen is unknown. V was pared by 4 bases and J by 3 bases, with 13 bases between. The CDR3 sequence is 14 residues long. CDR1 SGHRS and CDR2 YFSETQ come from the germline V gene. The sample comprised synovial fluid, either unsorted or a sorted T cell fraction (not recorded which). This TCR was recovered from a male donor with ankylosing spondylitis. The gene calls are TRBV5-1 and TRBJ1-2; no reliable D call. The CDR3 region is CASSPDLTHYGYTF. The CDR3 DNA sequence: TGCGCCAGCAGCCCGGACTTAACCCACTATGGCTACACCTTC.